The 20 T cell receptor beta chains below come from one sample, sequenced in a study of shared clonotypes between healthy human individuals. Sequencing used immunoSEQ multiplex PCR; TCRdb keeps in-frame clones, though not all of them. Of some 700,000 clones in the sample, around 91% were seen once. Sequencing was done on a sample of memory CD8+ T cells from PBMCs. The sample's subset: CD45RO+ cells pooled with CCR7-negative TemRA cells. The receptors come from a man between 18 and 35 years old in good health. Some clones in this sample may be carry-over from other donors' samples.

V gene TRBV6-7 combines with J gene TRBJ2-5; the D gene is possibly TRBD2 (6 bases). TRBV6-7 has ORF status, its function being uncertain. This CDR3 region has 15 residues. With 7 bases removed from V and 1 base from J, the gap between germline ends came to 16 bases. This chain's CDR3 is CASTPRRRGQETQYF. The CDR3 DNA sequence: TGTGCCAGCACTCCTCGCCGGCGGGGCCAAGAGACCCAGTACTTC.

The J gene is TRBJ2-7, the V gene TRBV5-8, with D perhaps matching TRBD1 (5 bases). V was pared by 5 bases and J by 2 bases, with 17 bases between. The CDR3 totals 15 residues. CDR1 and CDR2 from the germline V gene are SGHTS and YDEGEE. The CDR3 loop is CASRPLWTNAYEQYF. As DNA, the CDR3 is TGTGCCAGCAGGCCCCTTTGGACAAATGCCTACGAGCAGTACTTC.

The chain carries TRBV11-2 and TRBJ2-7, with 8 nucleotides matching TRBD2. V was clipped by 4 bases and J by 0 bases; unmatched bases: 2. Germline values: CDR1 SGHAT, CDR2 FQNNGV. The CDR3 runs 14 residues. CDR3 protein: CASSYSGSSYEQYF. Here the CDR3 DNA reads TGTGCCAGCAGCTACAGCGGGAGCTCCTACGAGCAGTACTTC.

V usage is TRBV6-5 and J usage is TRBJ2-5; the D is unclear. The CDR3 has 14 residues. The V gene lost 8 bases and the J gene lost 1 base, with 14 bases spanning the gap. Germline assignment: CDR1 MNHEY and CDR2 SVGAGI. CDR3 loop: CASGPGTTQETQYF. As DNA, the CDR3 is TGTGCCAGCGGTCCGGGCACCACCCAAGAGACCCAGTACTTC.

The CDR3 DNA reads TGTGCCAGCACCCCCTCGGTGGCCGGAGTCTACGAGCAGTACTTC. Translated: CASTPSVAGVYEQYF. The V gene is TRBV27, the J gene TRBJ2-7; D ambiguous. Germline V lookup: CDR1 MNHEY, CDR2 SMNVEV (reference sequence). The CDR3 consists of 15 residues. V gave up 7 bases and J gave up 3 bases, with 19 bases separating them.

This chain connects TRBV9 to TRBJ2-5; the match to TRBD1 covers 7 bases. Germline assignment: CDR1 SGDLS and CDR2 YYNGEE. V dropped 2 bases and J dropped 4; count of bases not matched to a gene: 8. This CDR3 is 15 amino acids long. CDR3 protein: CASSVAGTVVETQYF. CDR3 DNA: TGTGCCAGCAGCGTCGCCGGGACAGTAGTAGAGACCCAGTACTTC.

The rearrangement uses TRBV29-1 and TRBJ1-2; TRBD1 matches 10 bases. The CDR3 covers 15 residues. V shed 5 bases, J shed 3 bases, and the junction held 9 bases outside the gene matches. CDR1 is SQVTM, CDR2 ANQGSEA, per germline. CDR3 sequence: CSVRGTGVKDYGYTF. The DNA for the CDR3 is TGCAGCGTTCGGGGGACAGGGGTAAAGGACTATGGCTACACCTTC.

Worth noting for this clone: The same CDR3 can be traced to other DNA sequences in this sample. The chain has TRBV7-6 and TRBJ2-7; 11 bases align to TRBD1. Looked up from germline, CDR1 is SGHVS and CDR2 is FNYEAQ. The CDR3 is made up of 15 amino acids. The trim removed 5 bases at V and 1 base at J, leaving 4 bases unmatched. CDR3 region: CASSPGTGGSYEQYF. Written as DNA, the CDR3 is TGTGCCAGCAGCCCCGGGACAGGGGGATCCTACGAGCAGTACTTC.

This rearrangement joins TRBV4-1 to TRBJ1-1; D uncertain. This CDR3 region has 15 residues. Germline lookup yields CDR1 MGHRA and CDR2 YSYEKL. The V and J ends lost 0 bases and 4 bases respectively, with 12 bases between them. The CDR3 protein is CASSQDEWPSTEAFF. Here the CDR3 DNA reads TGCGCCAGCAGCCAAGATGAGTGGCCTAGCACTGAAGCTTTCTTT.

CDR3 in amino acids: CASSLAADIYSNQPQHF. In DNA form, the CDR3 reads TGTGCCAGCAGCCTCGCCGCAGATATTTATAGCAATCAGCCCCAGCATTTT. V and J are TRBV7-2 and TRBJ1-5, with D uncertain. The CDR3 is made up of 17 amino acids. Between the trimmed V and J ends, which lost 5 bases and 0 bases, there was a span of 17 bases. From germline, CDR1 is SGHTA and CDR2 FQGNSA.

The gene calls are TRBV7-9 and TRBJ2-5; maybe TRBD2 (5 bases). The germline V and J ends were trimmed by 5 bases and 2 bases, with 18 bases remaining between them. This CDR3 contains 16 residues. The germline V gene has CDR1 SEHNR and CDR2 FQNEAQ (reference sequence). The CDR3 DNA reads as TGTGCCAGCAGCAGTAGGATCGGGGTCCGTCAAGAGACCCAGTACTTC. Protein product: CASSSRIGVRQETQYF.

The rearrangement uses TRBV28 and TRBJ2-1; D is possibly TRBD1 (6 bases). The CDR3 is 16 amino acids. Trimming cost V 4 bases and J 7 bases, with 20 bases left between them. Germline lookup yields CDR1 MDHEN and CDR2 SYDVKM. The CDR3, as DNA: TGTGCCAGCAGTTCCCCACGGGACACCCCTCGGAATGAGCAGTTCTTC. It encodes CASSSPRDTPRNEQFF. Drawing the rest from reference TRBV28 and TRBJ2-1, the complete variable domain is DVKVTQSSRYLVKRTGEKVFLECVQDMDHENMFWYRQDPGLGLRLIYFSYDVKMKEKGDIPEGYSVSREKKERFSLILESASTNQTSMYLCASSSPRDTPRNEQFFGPGTRLTVL.

Remarks on this clone: In the same sample, other DNA sequences code for this CDR3. The genes are TRBV10-3 and TRBJ2-7, with no clear D. Trimming stripped 2 bases from V and 2 bases from J, with 7 bases between. Germline lookup yields CDR1 ENHRY and CDR2 SYGVKD. CDR3 length: 13 amino acids. In DNA form, the CDR3 reads TGTGCCATCAGTGAGCCGGGCCCCTACGAGCAGTACTTC. This sequence encodes CAISEPGPYEQYF.

CDR3 residues: CASSLMAGGPDEQFF. The CDR3 nucleotides are TGTGCCAGCAGCTTAATGGCGGGAGGGCCCGATGAGCAGTTCTTC. The chain recombines TRBV7-3 with TRBJ2-1, with TRBD2 identical over 9 bases. CDR1 and CDR2 (germline): SGHTA, FQGTGA. The CDR3 extends over 15 amino acids. The ends lost 1 base at V and 8 bases at J; junction bases unmatched: 6.

The chain uses TRBV4-1 and TRBJ2-1; 7 bases are a match to TRBD1. V lost 2 bases and J lost 5; bases outside the gene matches: 6. CDR1 and CDR2 (germline): MGHRA, YSYEKL. The CDR3 spans 15 residues. The CDR3 sequence: CASSQKGQSHNEQFF. CDR3 DNA sequence: TGCGCCAGCAGCCAAAAGGGACAGAGCCACAATGAGCAGTTCTTC.

This clone is a singleton in its sample. The chain combines TRBV9 with TRBJ2-1; 8 nucleotides align to TRBD2. Germline V CDR1 and CDR2: SGDLS, YYNGEE. With V trimmed by 3 bases and J by 4 bases, 9 bases remained unmatched. The CDR3 length is 16 residues. In DNA form, the CDR3 reads TGTGCCAGCAGCGGAAGCACTAGCGGTGTTTACAATGAGCAGTTCTTC. Residues: CASSGSTSGVYNEQFF.

This rearrangement joins TRBV28 to TRBJ2-1, with 12 nucleotides matching TRBD2. CDR3 length equals 19 residues. With V trimmed by 3 bases and J by 3 bases, 12 bases remained unmatched. Germline lookup yields CDR1 MDHEN and CDR2 SYDVKM. The CDR3 loop is CASSFSSRTSGKYYNEQFF. CDR3 DNA sequence: TGTGCCAGCAGTTTCAGTTCGAGGACTAGCGGGAAGTACTACAATGAGCAGTTCTTC.

This rearrangement joins TRBV6-5 to TRBJ2-7; TRBD1 agrees at 7 bases. Per the germline V gene, CDR1 is MNHEY and CDR2 is SVGAGI. V was clipped by 6 bases and J by 0 bases; unmatched bases: 5. The CDR3 runs to 14 residues. CDR3 protein: CASRHTGASYEQYF. In nucleotides, the CDR3 is TGTGCCAGCAGACATACAGGGGCCTCCTACGAGCAGTACTTC.

This rearrangement joins TRBV5-4 to TRBJ2-3; tentatively, D is TRBD2 (5 bases). V was shortened by 6 bases and J by 5 bases, with 16 bases between the two germline ends. This CDR3 is 14 amino acids long. Germline CDR1 and CDR2: SGHNT and YYREEE (reference sequence). The CDR3 nucleotides read TGTGCCAGCACCCTAAGATCGGCGGGAGATACGCAGTATTTT. It translates to CASTLRSAGDTQYF.

This chain uses TRBV7-6 with TRBJ2-1; D is unclear. The CDR3 is made up of 12 amino acids. Germline CDR1 SGHVS, CDR2 FNYEAQ. V was shortened by 5 bases and J by 8 bases, with 10 bases between the two germline ends. The CDR3 loop reads CASSARADEQFF. In nucleotides, the CDR3 is TGTGCCAGCAGCGCACGGGCGGATGAGCAGTTCTTC.